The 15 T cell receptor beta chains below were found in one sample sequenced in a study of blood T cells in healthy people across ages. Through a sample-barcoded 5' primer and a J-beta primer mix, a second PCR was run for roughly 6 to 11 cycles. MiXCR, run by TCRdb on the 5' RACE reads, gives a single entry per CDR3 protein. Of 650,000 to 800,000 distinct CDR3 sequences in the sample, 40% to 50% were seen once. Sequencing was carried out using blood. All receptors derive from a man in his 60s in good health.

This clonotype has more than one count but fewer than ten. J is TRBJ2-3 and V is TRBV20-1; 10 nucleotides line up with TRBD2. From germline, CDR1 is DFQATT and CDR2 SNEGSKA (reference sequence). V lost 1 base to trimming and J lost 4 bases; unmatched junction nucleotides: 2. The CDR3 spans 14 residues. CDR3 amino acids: CSARGTSGADTQYF. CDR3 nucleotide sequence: TGCAGTGCTAGAGGGACTAGCGGTGCAGATACGCAGTATTTT.

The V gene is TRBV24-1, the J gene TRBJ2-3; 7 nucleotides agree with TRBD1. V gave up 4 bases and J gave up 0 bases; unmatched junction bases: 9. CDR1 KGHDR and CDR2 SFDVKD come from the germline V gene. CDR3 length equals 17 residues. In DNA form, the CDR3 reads TGTGCCACCAGTGACGTACCCGGGACAGAGAGCACAGATACGCAGTATTTT. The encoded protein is CATSDVPGTESTDTQYF.

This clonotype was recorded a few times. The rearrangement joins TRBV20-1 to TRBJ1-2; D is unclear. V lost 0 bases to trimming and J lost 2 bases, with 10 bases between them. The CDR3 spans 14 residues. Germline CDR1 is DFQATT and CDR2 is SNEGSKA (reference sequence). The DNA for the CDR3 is TGCAGTGCTAGAGATCTATTAGGGAACTATGGCTACACCTTC. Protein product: CSARDLLGNYGYTF.

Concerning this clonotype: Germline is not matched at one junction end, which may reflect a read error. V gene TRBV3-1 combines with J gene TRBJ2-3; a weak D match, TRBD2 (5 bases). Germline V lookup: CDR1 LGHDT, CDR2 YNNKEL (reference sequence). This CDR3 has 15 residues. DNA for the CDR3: TGTGCCAGCAGCCAAGCGCGGGTTAGCACAGATACGCGGTATTTT. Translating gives CASSQARVSTDTRYF.

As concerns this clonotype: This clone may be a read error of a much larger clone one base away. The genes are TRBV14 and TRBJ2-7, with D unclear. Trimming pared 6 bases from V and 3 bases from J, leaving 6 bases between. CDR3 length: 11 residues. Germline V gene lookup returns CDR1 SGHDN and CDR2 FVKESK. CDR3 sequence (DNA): TGTGCCAGCAGACCGGGCTACGAGCAGTACTTC. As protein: CASRPGYEQYF.

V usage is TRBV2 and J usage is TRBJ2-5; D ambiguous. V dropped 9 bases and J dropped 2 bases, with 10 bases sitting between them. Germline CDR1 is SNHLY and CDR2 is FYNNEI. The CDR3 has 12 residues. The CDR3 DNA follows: TGTGCCAGTTCTCCCATGCAAGAGACCCAGTACTTC. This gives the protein CASSPMQETQYF. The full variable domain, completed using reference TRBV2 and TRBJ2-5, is EPEVTQTPSHQVTQMGQEVILRCVPISNHLYFYWYRQILGQKVEFLVSFYNNEISEKSEIFDDQFSVERPDGSNFTLKIRSTKLEDSAMYFCASSPMQETQYFGPGTRLLVL.

The CDR3 bases are TGTGCCAGCAGCTTCCCCCAGGGGTCCGGGGGACGCGAGCAGTACTTC. Translated, it gives CASSFPQGSGGREQYF. The J gene is TRBJ2-7, the V gene TRBV7-2, with D perhaps TRBD1 or TRBD2 (6 bases each). V lost 3 bases and J lost 6, with 21 bases in between. This CDR3 is 16 amino acids long. Germline CDR1 is SGHTA and CDR2 is FQGNSA.

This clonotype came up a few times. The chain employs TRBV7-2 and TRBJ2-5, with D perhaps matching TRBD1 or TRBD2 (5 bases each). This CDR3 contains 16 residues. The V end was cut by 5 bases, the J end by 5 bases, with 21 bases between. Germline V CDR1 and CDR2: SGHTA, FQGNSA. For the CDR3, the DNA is TGTGCCAGCAGCCCCCTCGGGGCAGGGCTTAAGGAGACCCAGTACTTC. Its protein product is CASSPLGAGLKETQYF. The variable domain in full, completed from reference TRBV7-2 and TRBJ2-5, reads GAGVSQSPSNKVTEKGKDVELRCDPISGHTALYWYRQSLGQGLEFLIYFQGNSAPDKSGLPSDRFSAERTGGSVSTLTIQRTQQEDSAVYLCASSPLGAGLKETQYFGPGTRLLVL.

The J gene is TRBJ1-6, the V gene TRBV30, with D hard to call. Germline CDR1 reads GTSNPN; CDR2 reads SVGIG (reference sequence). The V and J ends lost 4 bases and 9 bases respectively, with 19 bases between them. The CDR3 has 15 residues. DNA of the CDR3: TGTGCCTGGACCCCTTTAGTGGGAATACGTTCACCCCTCCACTTT. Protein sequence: CAWTPLVGIRSPLHF.

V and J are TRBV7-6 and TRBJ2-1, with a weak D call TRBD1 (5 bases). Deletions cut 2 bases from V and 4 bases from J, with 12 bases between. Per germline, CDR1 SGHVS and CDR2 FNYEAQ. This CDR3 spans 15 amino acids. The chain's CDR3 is CASSLSLNRYNEQFF. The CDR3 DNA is TGTGCCAGCAGCTTAAGCCTAAACAGGTACAATGAGCAGTTCTTC.

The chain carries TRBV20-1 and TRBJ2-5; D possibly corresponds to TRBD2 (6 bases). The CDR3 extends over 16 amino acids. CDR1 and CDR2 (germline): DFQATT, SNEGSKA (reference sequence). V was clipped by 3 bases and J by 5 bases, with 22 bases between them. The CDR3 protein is CSASPSLAAVQETQYF. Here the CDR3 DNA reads TGCAGTGCTAGTCCCTCCTTAGCGGCCGTACAGGAGACCCAGTACTTC.

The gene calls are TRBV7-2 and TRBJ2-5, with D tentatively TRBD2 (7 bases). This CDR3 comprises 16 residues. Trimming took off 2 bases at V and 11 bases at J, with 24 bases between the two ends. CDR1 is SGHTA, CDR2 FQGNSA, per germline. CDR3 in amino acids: CASSLPPGLGDNEQYF. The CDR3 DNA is TGTGCCAGCAGCTTACCCCCCGGACTAGGGGACAATGAGCAGTACTTC.

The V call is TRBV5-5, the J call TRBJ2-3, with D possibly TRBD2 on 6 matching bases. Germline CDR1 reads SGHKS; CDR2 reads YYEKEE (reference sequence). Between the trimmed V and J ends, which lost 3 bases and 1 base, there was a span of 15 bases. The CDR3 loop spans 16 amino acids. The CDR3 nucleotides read TGTGCCAGCAGCTATGCTTCGGGCGGGGGCACAGATACGCAGTATTTT. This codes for CASSYASGGGTDTQYF.

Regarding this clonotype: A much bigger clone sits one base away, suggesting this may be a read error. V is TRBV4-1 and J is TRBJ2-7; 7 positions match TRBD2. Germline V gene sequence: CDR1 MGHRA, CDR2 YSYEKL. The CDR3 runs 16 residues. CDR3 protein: CASSQDTAGTTYERYF. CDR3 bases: TGCGCCAGCAGCCAAGATACGGCAGGGACTACCTACGAGCGGTACTTC.

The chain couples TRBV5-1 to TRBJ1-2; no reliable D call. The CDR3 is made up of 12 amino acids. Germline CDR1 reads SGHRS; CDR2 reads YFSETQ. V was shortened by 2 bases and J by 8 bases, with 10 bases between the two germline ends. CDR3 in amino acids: CASSFNGEGYTF. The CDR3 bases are TGCGCCAGCAGCTTTAATGGGGAAGGCTACACCTTC. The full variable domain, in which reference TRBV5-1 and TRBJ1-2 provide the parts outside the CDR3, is KAGVTQTPRYLIKTRGQQVTLSCSPISGHRSVSWYQQTPGQGLQFLFEYFSETQRNKGNFPGRFSGRQFSNSRSEMNVSTLELGDSALYLCASSFNGEGYTFGSGTRLTVV.